This T cell receptor beta chain is from a study of control samples from healthy donors and cancer patients. This clone was picked up a small number of times. The V segment lost 7 bases and the J segment 4 bases; nucleotides outside the gene matches: 12. CDR1 SQVTM and CDR2 ANQGSEA come from the germline V gene. The CDR3 has 16 amino acids. Assay: immunoSEQ multiplex PCR; the TCRdb copy retains only in-frame clones and omits some. The data show some 80,000 clones, with roughly nine tenths seen just once and less than 7% held by the top ten. V gene TRBV29-1 combines with J gene TRBJ2-1, with 11 bases that match TRBD2. This clonotype was sampled from a man in his forties or fifties in good health. Sequencing input: blood. CDR3 in amino acids: CSADGVAGGPYNEQFF. The DNA of the CDR3 is TGCAGCGCCGATGGAGTAGCGGGGGGGCCTTACAATGAGCAGTTCTTC.